The TCR beta chain under discussion was sequenced for a study of OX40 agonist ivuxolimab in advanced cancers. Profiled with immunoSEQ multiplex PCR; TCRdb holds only in-frame clones, not every one. The repertoire has about 100,000 clones, about nine tenths of them found once; the top ten carry about 0.15%. The source of this sequence is an adult with an advanced solid tumor such as melanoma, head and neck, liver or kidney cancer. Sequences were derived from CD4+ or CD8+ T cells sorted from blood, sampled in a trial of the OX40 agonist ivuxolimab.

The CDR3 spells CASSDKGEQGGYTF. DNA of the CDR3: TGTGCCAGCAGTGATAAGGGGGAACAGGGTGGCTACACCTTC. The chain has TRBV6-1 and TRBJ1-2, with D possibly matching TRBD1 (6 bases). The CDR3 has 14 residues. Trimming pared 3 bases from V and 7 bases from J, leaving 15 bases between. The germline V gene has CDR1 MNHNS and CDR2 SASEGT.